One and the same sample provided the 10 T cell receptor beta chains below, sequenced in a study of blood T cell repertoires in COVID-19. Clones were sequenced by immunoSEQ multiplex PCR, and TCRdb holds only the in-frame ones, with some missing. The data show under 20,000 clones, approximately 88% seen once. Sample: peripheral blood. The receptor source for this set is a human donor in a cohort sampled during active COVID-19.

This chain links TRBV28 with TRBJ2-1; unclear D gene. V lost 6 bases, J lost 5 bases, and 23 bases lay in between. Germline V lookup: CDR1 MDHEN, CDR2 SYDVKM. The CDR3 spans 17 residues. The CDR3 loop reads CASRTAPILRKDNEQFF. The DNA of the CDR3 is TGTGCCAGCAGGACCGCCCCTATTTTGCGGAAAGACAATGAGCAGTTCTTC.

This clone was observed a few times. The chain has TRBV4-2 and TRBJ2-7, with 8 bases aligning to TRBD2. With 3 bases clipped from V and 1 base from J, the junction kept 5 bases outside the gene matches. The CDR3 has 15 amino acids. Germline V gives CDR1 LGHNA, CDR2 YNFKEQ. CDR3 DNA: TGTGCCAGCAGCCAGCCCCTAGCGGGTTCCTACGAGCAGTACTTC. This sequence encodes CASSQPLAGSYEQYF.

The chain recombines TRBV7-6 with TRBJ1-1, with TRBD1 as a possible D gene (6 bases). Germline CDR1 reads SGHVS; CDR2 reads FNYEAQ. The CDR3 has 14 residues. Trimming cost V 0 bases and J 6 bases, with 11 bases left between them. In nucleotides, the CDR3 is TGTGCCAGCAGCTTAGCGCAGGGGTCGTCTGAAGCTTTCTTT. Amino acids: CASSLAQGSSEAFF.

This chain joins TRBV15 and TRBJ1-3; the D is unclear. The CDR3 is 16 amino acids. Germline assignment: CDR1 LNHNV and CDR2 YYDKDF (reference sequence). The V end was cut by 0 bases, the J end by 0 bases, with 9 bases between. The CDR3 DNA is TGTGCCACCAGCAGAGATAGCACCAACTCTGGAAACACCATATATTTT. Its protein product is CATSRDSTNSGNTIYF.

This chain connects TRBV5-1 to TRBJ2-3; D might be TRBD1 (6 bases). Germline-derived CDR1 and CDR2 are SGHRS and YFSETQ. The CDR3 runs 14 residues. The V end was cut by 3 bases, the J end by 5 bases, with 13 bases between. The DNA for the CDR3 is TGCGCCAGCAGCTCGTATGGACAGCGAGATACGCAGTATTTT. Its translation is CASSSYGQRDTQYF.

The gene calls are TRBV24-1 and TRBJ2-7; perhaps TRBD2 as D (5 bases). Germline V gene lookup returns CDR1 KGHDR and CDR2 SFDVKD. Trimming removed 12 bases from V and 0 bases from J, with 14 bases in between. The CDR3 totals 13 residues. The CDR3 region has the DNA TGTGCCCCTGTGGTCGGAGGCTCCTACGAGCAGTACTTC. The encoded protein is CAPVVGGSYEQYF.

This chain joins TRBV28 and TRBJ2-3; 7 positions match TRBD1. J lost 1 base, V lost 7 bases, and 8 bases had no gene match. The CDR3 runs 15 residues. Germline CDR1 reads MDHEN; CDR2 reads SYDVKM. In DNA, the CDR3 is TGTGCCAGCATCCAAGGGGGCGCCGGCACAGATACGCAGTATTTT. It is translated as CASIQGGAGTDTQYF. Combining the CDR3 with reference TRBV28 and TRBJ2-3 gives the whole variable domain DVKVTQSSRYLVKRTGEKVFLECVQDMDHENMFWYRQDPGLGLRLIYFSYDVKMKEKGDIPEGYSVSREKKERFSLILESASTNQTSMYLCASIQGGAGTDTQYFGPGTRLTVL.

Written as DNA, the CDR3 is TGTGCCAGCAGTGACAGAGGGACAGGGTCCAACGAGCAGTACTTC. Translated, it gives CASSDRGTGSNEQYF. The chain is built from TRBV2 and TRBJ2-7, with 9 bases aligning to TRBD1. The germline gives CDR1 SNHLY, CDR2 FYNNEI. The CDR3 has 15 amino acids. The V and J ends lost 3 bases and 5 bases, in that order; junction bases with no gene match: 8.

This chain's CDR3 is CASSLSGSYEQYF. CDR3 DNA sequence: TGTGCCAGCAGTTTAAGTGGGAGCTACGAGCAGTACTTC. The chain links TRBV12-3 or TRBV12-4 to TRBJ2-7; TRBD2 is a possible D gene (5 bases). CDR3 length: 13 amino acids. V lost 2 bases, J lost 3 bases, and 8 bases lay in between.

V and J are TRBV27 and TRBJ1-2; no definite D call. The V end was cut by 6 bases, the J end by 3 bases, with 11 bases between. CDR3 length: 13 residues. Germline CDR1 MNHEY, CDR2 SMNVEV (reference sequence). Written as DNA, the CDR3 is TGTGCCAGCAGCATTAGGAGGGACTATGGCTACACCTTC. It is translated as CASSIRRDYGYTF.